The sequence of this T cell receptor beta chain was determined in a study of cytomegalovirus exposure and HLA in healthy donors. PCR amplification relied on 60 Vbeta primers (plus 13 Jbeta primers). Generated by immunoSEQ multiplex PCR, the TCRdb table keeps only in-frame clones and is missing some. The table shows under 200,000 clones, with around 67% occurring only once. V shed 0 bases and J 3 bases; nucleotides not matched to a gene: 14. Germline V gene sequence: CDR1 SGHAT, CDR2 FQNNGV. The CDR3 runs to 18 residues. The TCR sequence derives from a woman between 18 and 30 years old in good health and CMV-seropositive. The chain is built from TRBV11-2 and TRBJ2-7, with 7 bases aligning to TRBD2. The sample taken for sequencing was PBMCs. For the CDR3, the DNA is TGTGCCAGCAGCTTAGAAAGAGGGAGGGTGGGGAATAACTACGAGCAGTACTTC. It encodes CASSLERGRVGNNYEQYF. The full variable domain, in which reference TRBV11-2 and TRBJ2-7 provide the parts outside the CDR3, is EAGVAQSPRYKIIEKRQSVAFWCNPISGHATLYWYQQILGQGPKLLIQFQNNGVVDDSQLPKDRFSAERLKGVDSTLKIQPAKLEDSAVYLCASSLERGRVGNNYEQYFGPGTRLTVT.